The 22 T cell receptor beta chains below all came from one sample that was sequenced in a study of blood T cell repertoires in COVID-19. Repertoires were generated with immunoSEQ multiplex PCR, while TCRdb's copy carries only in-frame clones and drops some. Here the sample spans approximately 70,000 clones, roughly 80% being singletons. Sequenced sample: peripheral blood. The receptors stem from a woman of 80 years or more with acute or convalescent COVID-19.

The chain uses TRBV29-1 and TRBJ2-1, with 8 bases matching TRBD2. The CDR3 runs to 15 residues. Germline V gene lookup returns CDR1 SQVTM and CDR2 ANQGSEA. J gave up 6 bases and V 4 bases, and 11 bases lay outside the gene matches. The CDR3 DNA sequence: TGCAGCGTTGCGGGGGGGCCCAACTTAGCCAATGAGCAGTTCTTC. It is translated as CSVAGGPNLANEQFF.

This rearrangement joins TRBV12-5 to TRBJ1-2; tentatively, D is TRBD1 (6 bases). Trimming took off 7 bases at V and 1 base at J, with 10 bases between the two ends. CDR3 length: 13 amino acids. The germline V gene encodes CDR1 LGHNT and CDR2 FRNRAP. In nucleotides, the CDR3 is TGTGCTAGTGCGGACAGCAATAACTATGGCTACACCTTC. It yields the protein CASADSNNYGYTF.

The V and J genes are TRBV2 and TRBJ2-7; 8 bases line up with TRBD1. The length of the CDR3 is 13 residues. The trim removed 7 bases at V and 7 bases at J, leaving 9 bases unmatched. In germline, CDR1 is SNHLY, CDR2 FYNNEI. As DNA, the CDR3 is TGTGCCAGCACTGTGGACAGGGCGCGGGAGCAGTACTTC. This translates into CASTVDRAREQYF. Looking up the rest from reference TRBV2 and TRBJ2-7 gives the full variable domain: EPEVTQTPSHQVTQMGQEVILRCVPISNHLYFYWYRQILGQKVEFLVSFYNNEISEKSEIFDDQFSVERPDGSNFTLKIRSTKLEDSAMYFCASTVDRAREQYFGPGTRLTVT.

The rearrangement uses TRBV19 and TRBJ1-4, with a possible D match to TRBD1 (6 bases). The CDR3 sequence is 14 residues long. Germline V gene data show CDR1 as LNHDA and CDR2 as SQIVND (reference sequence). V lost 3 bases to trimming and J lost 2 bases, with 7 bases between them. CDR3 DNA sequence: TGTGCCAGTAGTATGCAGGGGACTAATGAAAAACTGTTTTTT. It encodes CASSMQGTNEKLFF.

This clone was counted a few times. CDR3 protein: CASSYSQAGNYGYTF. Written as DNA, the CDR3 is TGTGCCAGCAGTTACTCGCAGGCGGGCAACTATGGCTACACCTTC. The rearrangement uses TRBV6-6 and TRBJ1-2, with unresolved D. Germline V gene data show CDR1 as MNHNY and CDR2 as SVGAGI (reference sequence). The CDR3 has 15 residues. V lost 0 bases, J lost 2 bases, and 10 bases lay in between.

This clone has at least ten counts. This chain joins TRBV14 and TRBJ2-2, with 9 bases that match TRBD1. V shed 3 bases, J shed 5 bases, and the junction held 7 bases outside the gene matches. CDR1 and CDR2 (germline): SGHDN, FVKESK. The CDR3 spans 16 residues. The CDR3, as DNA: TGTGCCAGCAGCCATCTAAGGGACAGGGCAACCGGGGAGCTGTTTTTT. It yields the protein CASSHLRDRATGELFF. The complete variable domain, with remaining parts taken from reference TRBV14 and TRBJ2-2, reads EAGVTQFPSHSVIEKGQTVTLRCDPISGHDNLYWYRRVMGKEIKFLLHFVKESKQDESGMPNNRFLAERTGGTYSTLKVQPAELEDSGVYFCASSHLRDRATGELFFGEGSRLTVL.

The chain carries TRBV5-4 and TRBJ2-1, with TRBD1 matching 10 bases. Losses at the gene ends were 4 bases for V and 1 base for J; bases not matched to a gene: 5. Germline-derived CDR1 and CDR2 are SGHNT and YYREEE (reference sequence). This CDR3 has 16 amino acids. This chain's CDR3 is CASSDGQGVSYNEQFF. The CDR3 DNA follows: TGTGCCAGCAGCGACGGACAGGGGGTTTCCTACAATGAGCAGTTCTTC.

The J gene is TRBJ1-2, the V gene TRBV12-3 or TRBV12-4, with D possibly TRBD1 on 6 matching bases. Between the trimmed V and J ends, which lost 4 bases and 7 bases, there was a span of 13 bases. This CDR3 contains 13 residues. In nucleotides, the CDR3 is TGTGCCAGCAGTTCAGGGGCCCGGGGTGGCTACACCTTC. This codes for CASSSGARGGYTF.

For the CDR3, the DNA is TGTGCCAGCAGCTTTTACTACGAGCAGTACTTC. Protein sequence: CASSFYYEQYF. The V gene is TRBV7-2, the J gene TRBJ2-7, with D unclear. The germline gives CDR1 SGHTA, CDR2 FQGNSA. The CDR3 consists of 11 residues. The V gene lost 3 bases and the J gene lost 3 bases, with 3 bases spanning the gap.

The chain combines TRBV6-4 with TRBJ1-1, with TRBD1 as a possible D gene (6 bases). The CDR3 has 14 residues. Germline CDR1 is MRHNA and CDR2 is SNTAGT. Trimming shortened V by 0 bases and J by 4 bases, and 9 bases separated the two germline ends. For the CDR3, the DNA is TGTGCCAGCAGTGACTCTCCAGGGGCCACTGAAGCTTTCTTT. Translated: CASSDSPGATEAFF.

The CDR3 bases are TGTGCCAGCAGCCTGATTGGGGACAGGGGGGACGAGCAGTACTTC. Its translation is CASSLIGDRGDEQYF. The chain employs TRBV4-2 and TRBJ2-7; the match to TRBD1 covers 11 bases. With 4 bases clipped from V and 5 bases from J, the junction kept 7 bases outside the gene matches. Germline loops: CDR1 LGHNA, CDR2 YNFKEQ. CDR3 size: 15 residues.

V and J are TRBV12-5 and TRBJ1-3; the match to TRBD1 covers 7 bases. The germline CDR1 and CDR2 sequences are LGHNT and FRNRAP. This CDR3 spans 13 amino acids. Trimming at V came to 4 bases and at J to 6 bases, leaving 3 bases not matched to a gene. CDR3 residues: CASGSGTENTIYF. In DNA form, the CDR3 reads TGTGCTAGTGGTTCCGGGACAGAAAACACCATATATTTT.

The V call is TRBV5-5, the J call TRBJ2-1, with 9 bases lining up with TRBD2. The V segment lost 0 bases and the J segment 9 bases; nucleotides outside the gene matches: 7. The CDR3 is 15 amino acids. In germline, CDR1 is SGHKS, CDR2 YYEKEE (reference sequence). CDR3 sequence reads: CASSLGLAGVSEQFF. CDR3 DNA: TGTGCCAGCAGCTTGGGATTAGCGGGGGTTTCTGAGCAGTTCTTC.

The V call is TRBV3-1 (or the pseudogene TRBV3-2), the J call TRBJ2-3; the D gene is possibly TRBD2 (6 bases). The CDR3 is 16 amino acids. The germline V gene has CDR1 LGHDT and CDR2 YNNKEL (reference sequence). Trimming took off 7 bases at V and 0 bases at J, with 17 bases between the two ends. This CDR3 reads CASKQGPGGSTDTQYF. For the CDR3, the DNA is TGTGCCAGCAAACAAGGTCCTGGGGGGAGCACAGATACGCAGTATTTT.

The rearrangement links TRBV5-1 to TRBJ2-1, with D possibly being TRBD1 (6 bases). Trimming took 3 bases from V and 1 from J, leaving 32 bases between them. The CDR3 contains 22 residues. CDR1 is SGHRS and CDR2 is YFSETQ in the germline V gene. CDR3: CASSSAPPGHPVLVTSYNEQFF. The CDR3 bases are TGCGCCAGCAGCTCGGCCCCACCGGGACATCCCGTTTTAGTGACGTCCTACAATGAGCAGTTCTTC. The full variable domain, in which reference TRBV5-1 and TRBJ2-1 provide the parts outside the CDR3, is KAGVTQTPRYLIKTRGQQVTLSCSPISGHRSVSWYQQTPGQGLQFLFEYFSETQRNKGNFPGRFSGRQFSNSRSEMNVSTLELGDSALYLCASSSAPPGHPVLVTSYNEQFFGPGTRLTVL.

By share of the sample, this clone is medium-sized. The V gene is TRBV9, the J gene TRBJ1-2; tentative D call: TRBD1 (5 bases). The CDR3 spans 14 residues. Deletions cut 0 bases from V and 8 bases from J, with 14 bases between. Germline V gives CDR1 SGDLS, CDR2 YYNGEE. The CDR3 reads CASSVEGVRWGYTF. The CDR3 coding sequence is TGTGCCAGCAGCGTAGAAGGGGTAAGGTGGGGCTACACCTTC.

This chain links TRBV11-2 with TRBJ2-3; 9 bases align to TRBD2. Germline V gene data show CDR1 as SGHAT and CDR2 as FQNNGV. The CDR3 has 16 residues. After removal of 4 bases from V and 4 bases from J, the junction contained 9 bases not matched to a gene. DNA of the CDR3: TGTGCCAGCAGCTCCAATAGCGGGGGATGGTCAGATACGCAGTATTTT. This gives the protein CASSSNSGGWSDTQYF.

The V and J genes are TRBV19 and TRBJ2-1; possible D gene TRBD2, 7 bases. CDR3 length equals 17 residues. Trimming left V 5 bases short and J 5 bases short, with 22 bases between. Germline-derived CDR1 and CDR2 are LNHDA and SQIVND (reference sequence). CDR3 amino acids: CASSLGGGSPGNNEQFF. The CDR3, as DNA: TGTGCCAGTAGTTTAGGGGGGGGCAGTCCCGGAAACAATGAGCAGTTCTTC. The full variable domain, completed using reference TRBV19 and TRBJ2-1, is DGGITQSPKYLFRKEGQNVTLSCEQNLNHDAMYWYRQDPGQGLRLIYYSQIVNDFQKGDIAEGYSVSREKKESFPLTVTSAQKNPTAFYLCASSLGGGSPGNNEQFFGPGTRLTVL.

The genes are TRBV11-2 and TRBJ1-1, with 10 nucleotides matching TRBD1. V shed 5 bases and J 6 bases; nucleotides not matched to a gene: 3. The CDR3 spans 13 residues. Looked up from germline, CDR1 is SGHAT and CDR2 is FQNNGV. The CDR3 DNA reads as TGTGCCAGCAGCACGACAGGGGGCTCTGAAGCTTTCTTT. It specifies CASSTTGGSEAFF.

The CDR3 reads CASSRDISSNYGYTF. The CDR3 DNA reads as TGTGCCAGCAGTCGTGACATATCCTCTAACTATGGCTACACCTTC. V gene TRBV7-9 combines with J gene TRBJ1-2; D not certain. Per the germline V gene, CDR1 is SEHNR and CDR2 is FQNEAQ (reference sequence). The CDR3 has 15 residues. Deletions cut 6 bases from V and 0 bases from J, with 14 bases between.

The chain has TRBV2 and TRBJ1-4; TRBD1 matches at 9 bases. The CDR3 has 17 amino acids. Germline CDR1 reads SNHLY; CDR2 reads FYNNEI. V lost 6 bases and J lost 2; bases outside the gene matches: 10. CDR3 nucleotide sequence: TGTGCCAGCAGCCGGGACAGGGTTCTAACTACTAATGAAAAACTGTTTTTT. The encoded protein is CASSRDRVLTTNEKLFF.

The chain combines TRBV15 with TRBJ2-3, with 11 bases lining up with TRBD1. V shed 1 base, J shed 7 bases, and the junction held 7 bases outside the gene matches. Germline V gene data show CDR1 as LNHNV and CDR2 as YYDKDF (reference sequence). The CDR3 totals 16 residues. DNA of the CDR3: TGTGCCACCAGCAGAGGTCGGGACAGGGGGTTGAATACGCAGTATTTT. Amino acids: CATSRGRDRGLNTQYF.